The present T cell receptor beta chain was sequenced within a study of CD8+CD57+ T cells in acquired aplastic anemia. Study-level information: An average of 3.2 ug of DNA was obtained from sorted CD4+ and CD8+ cells.

The TCR beta profiling, which covered VDJ combination and CDR3 sequence, was carried out using genomic DNA as the template. Each CDR3 protein gets one entry after TCRdb re-called the reads with MiXCR. This sample carries around 400,000 distinct CDR3 sequences, about two thirds of them seen once, and the ten largest clones take less than 4%. The CDR3 spans 14 residues. The ends were cut back, 4 bases at V and 3 bases at J, with 11 bases in the middle. The V gene's germline CDR1 is SGHRS and CDR2 YFSETQ. The chain joins TRBV5-1 to TRBJ1-3; D remains ambiguous. The TCR sequence derives from a human donor in good health, serving as a control. The specimen sequenced was sorted CD4+, CD8+, or CD8+CD57+ T cells (not recorded which) from PBMCs. The CDR3 region has the DNA TGCGCCAGCAGCCAAGAACATCTTGGAAACACCATATATTTT. Amino acids: CASSQEHLGNTIYF.